This T cell receptor (beta chain) stems from a study of siplizumab effects on memory and regulatory T cells (dated by TCRdb to the late 2010s). A note on the overall study: The study looked at the effect of siplizumab, an anti-CD2 antibody, on alloreactive T-cell subsets in allogeneic mixed lymphocyte reactions made from human PBMCs.

Points the paper makes about the study in general: For roughly 75-95% of proliferating CD4+ or CD8+ clones, no naive or memory phenotype could be assigned. Whether proliferating Tregs from siplizumab cultures actually had suppressive function was not functionally confirmed. Among mappable alloreactive CD4+ clones, an average Treg-derived fraction of over 60% was observed with siplizumab, compared with roughly 25% in control reactions. Unstimulated naive T cells appeared to be more diverse than memory T cells, and naive cells seemed to make a substantial contribution to the alloresponse. Siplizumab significantly lowered the cumulative frequency of alloreactive sequences that could be traced to unstimulated CD4+ memory T cells. Because sequences below about 10^-5 frequency were poorly captured, only a minor fraction of alloreactive clones could be mapped to unstimulated subsets.

From a lookup of the germline V gene, CDR1 and CDR2 are KGHSH and LQKENI. Spanning cysteine to phenylalanine, the CDR3 consists of 15 amino acids. Just the 45-base CDR3 DNA is kept, in frame starting at base 1. At the junction V is shortened by 0 bases and J by 6 bases, with 14 bases in between. Sorted unstimulated T cells and proliferating T cells recovered from mixed lymphocyte reactions were subjected to TCRbeta CDR3 sequencing. Fresh whole blood from fewer than 12 HLA-typed healthy donors was used to isolate PBMCs. Preparation of the library involved the immunoSEQ multiplex PCR assay. Roughly 9.8 x 10^4 TCR templates per sample were assayed on the deep sequencing platform. Genomic DNA extracted from sorted T cells was used for TCRbeta CDR3 sequencing. The authors' analysis ran thus. The R programming language was used for clonal analysis of the TCRbeta CDR3 data. Comparing unstimulated samples against CFSE-low samples taken after the reaction was how alloreactive CD4+ and CD8+ clones were defined. Alloreactive CD4+ clones were assigned to regulatory or non-regulatory origin by matching sequences to sorted unstimulated Treg and non-Treg repertoires. TCRdb carries this immuneACCESS record with in-frame sequences only. Its versions omit some clonotypes, under half of them owing to an unresolved V gene in the studies checked, with the rest unexplained. V, J and clone size reflect that table, while D and trimming were determined from the DNA. The sample records 65,000 to 90,000 clones, around 93% of which are singletons. The top ten clonotypes cover about 5% of the sample.

Details on this clone: Its antigen remains unidentified. Per-nucleotide qualities are absent, and no much larger clonotype sits a single base away.

The rearrangement combines TRBV18 with TRBJ1-1; perhaps TRBD1 is the D gene, with 6 bases matching. The sequenced sample consisted of CD8+ T cells sorted from blood. The receptor was isolated from a human donor in good health. The DNA is as follows: TGTGCCAGCTCACCACCTGGGGGGGCTGAGTCTGAAGCTTTCTTT. It translates as CASSPPGGAESEAFF. Here the CDR3 is joined to the reference TRBV18 and TRBJ1-1 genes, and the full variable domain is: NAGVMQNPRHLVRRRGQEARLRCSPMKGHSHVYWYRQLPEEGLKFMVYLQKENIIDESGMPKERFSAEFPKEGPSILRIQQVVRGDSAAYFCASSPPGGAESEAFFGQGTRLTVV.